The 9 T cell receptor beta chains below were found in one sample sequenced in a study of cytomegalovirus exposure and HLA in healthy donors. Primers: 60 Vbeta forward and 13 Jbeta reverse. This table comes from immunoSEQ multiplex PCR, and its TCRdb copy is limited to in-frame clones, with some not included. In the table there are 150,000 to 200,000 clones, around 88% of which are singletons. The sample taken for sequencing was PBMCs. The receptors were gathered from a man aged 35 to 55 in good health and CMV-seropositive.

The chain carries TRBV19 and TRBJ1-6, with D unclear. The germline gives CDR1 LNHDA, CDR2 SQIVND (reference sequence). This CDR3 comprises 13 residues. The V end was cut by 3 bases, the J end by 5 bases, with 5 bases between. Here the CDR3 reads CASSINDNSPLHF. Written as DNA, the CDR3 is TGTGCCAGTAGTATTAATGATAATTCACCCCTCCACTTT.

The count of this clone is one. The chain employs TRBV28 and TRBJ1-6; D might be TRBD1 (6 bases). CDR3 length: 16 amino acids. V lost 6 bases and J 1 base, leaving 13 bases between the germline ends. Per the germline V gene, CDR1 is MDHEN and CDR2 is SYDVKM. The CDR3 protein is CASSLEQGSYNSPLHF. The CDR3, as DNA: TGTGCCAGCAGCTTAGAACAGGGATCCTATAATTCACCCCTCCACTTT.

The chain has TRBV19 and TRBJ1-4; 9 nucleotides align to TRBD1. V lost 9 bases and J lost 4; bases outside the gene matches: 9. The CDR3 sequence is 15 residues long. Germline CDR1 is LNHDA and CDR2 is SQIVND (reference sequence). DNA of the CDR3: TGTGCCAGCAAGTACTGGGGACAGGGTAATGAAAAACTGTTTTTT. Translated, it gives CASKYWGQGNEKLFF.

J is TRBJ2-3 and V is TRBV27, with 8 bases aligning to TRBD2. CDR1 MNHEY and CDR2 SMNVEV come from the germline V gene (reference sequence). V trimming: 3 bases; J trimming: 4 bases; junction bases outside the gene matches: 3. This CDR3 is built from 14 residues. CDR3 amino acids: CASSFGTRPDTQYF. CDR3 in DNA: TGTGCCAGCAGTTTCGGGACTAGACCAGATACGCAGTATTTT.

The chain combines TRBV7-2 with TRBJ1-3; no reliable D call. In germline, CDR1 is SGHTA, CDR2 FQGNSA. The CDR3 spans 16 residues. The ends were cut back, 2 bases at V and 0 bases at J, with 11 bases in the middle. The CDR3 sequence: CASSLYRGNSGNTIYF. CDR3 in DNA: TGTGCCAGCAGCTTATATCGGGGAAACTCTGGAAACACCATATATTTT.

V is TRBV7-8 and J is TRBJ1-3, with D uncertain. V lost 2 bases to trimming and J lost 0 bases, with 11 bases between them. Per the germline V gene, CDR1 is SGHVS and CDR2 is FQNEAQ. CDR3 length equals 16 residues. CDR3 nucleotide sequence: TGTGCCAGCAGCTTATTGGACTCGAGCTCTGGAAACACCATATATTTT. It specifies CASSLLDSSSGNTIYF.

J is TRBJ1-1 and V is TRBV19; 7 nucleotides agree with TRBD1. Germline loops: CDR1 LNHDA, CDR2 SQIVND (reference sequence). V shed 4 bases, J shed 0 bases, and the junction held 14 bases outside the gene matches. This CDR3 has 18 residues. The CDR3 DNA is TGTGCCAGTAGTAAGGCCACCTCGACAGGGCTGATGAACACTGAAGCTTTCTTT. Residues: CASSKATSTGLMNTEAFF.

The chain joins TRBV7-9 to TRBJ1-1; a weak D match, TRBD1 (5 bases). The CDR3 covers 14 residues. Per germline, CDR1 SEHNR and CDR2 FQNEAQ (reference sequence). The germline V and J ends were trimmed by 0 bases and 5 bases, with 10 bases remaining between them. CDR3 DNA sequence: TGTGCCAGCAGCTTAGCAGGGGCGCAAACTGAAGCTTTCTTT. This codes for CASSLAGAQTEAFF.

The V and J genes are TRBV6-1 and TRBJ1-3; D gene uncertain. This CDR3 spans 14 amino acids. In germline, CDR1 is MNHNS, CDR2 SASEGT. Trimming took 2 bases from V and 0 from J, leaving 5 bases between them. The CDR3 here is CASSERDSGNTIYF. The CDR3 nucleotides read TGTGCCAGCAGTGAACGGGACTCTGGAAACACCATATATTTT.